The 32 T cell receptor beta chains listed next were all sequenced from one sample in a study of blood T cell repertoires in COVID-19. The assay was immunoSEQ multiplex PCR, and TCRdb's table has in-frame clones only and misses some. The sample has about 110,000 clones, 85% to 90% seen once; the top ten hold 1.1%. Material: peripheral blood. Source of these receptors: a human donor in a cohort sampled during active COVID-19.

This sequence joins TRBV5-1 and TRBJ2-1; 8 bases are a match to TRBD2. Germline V lookup: CDR1 SGHRS, CDR2 YFSETQ. The CDR3 runs 14 residues. Trimming took 1 base from V and 8 from J; bases not matched to a gene: 5. This CDR3 reads CASSLREGPYEQFF. The CDR3 DNA follows: TGCGCCAGCAGCTTGCGGGAGGGCCCATATGAGCAGTTCTTC.

The rearrangement links TRBV6-5 to TRBJ2-3, with 8 bases identical to TRBD1. CDR1 MNHEY and CDR2 SVGAGI come from the germline V gene. Trimming took 7 bases from V and 0 from J; bases not matched to a gene: 6. The CDR3 is 15 amino acids. In DNA, the CDR3 is TGTGCCAGCAAACGGGACAGGTTAAGCACAGATACGCAGTATTTT. Its protein is CASKRDRLSTDTQYF.

The rearrangement uses TRBV7-2 and TRBJ2-2, with D unresolved. Germline V gives CDR1 SGHTA, CDR2 FQGNSA. Trimming left V 5 bases short and J 3 bases short, with 4 bases between. The CDR3 has 12 residues. The CDR3 loop is CASSRDTGELFF. In nucleotides, the CDR3 is TGTGCCAGCAGCCGCGACACCGGGGAGCTGTTTTTT.

J is TRBJ2-2 and V is TRBV5-1; 12 nucleotides line up with TRBD1. V shed 3 bases, J shed 7 bases, and the junction held 7 bases outside the gene matches. Germline CDR1 reads SGHRS; CDR2 reads YFSETQ. There are 16 residues in the CDR3. CDR3 sequence: CASSSVGQGAGGELFF. DNA of the CDR3: TGCGCCAGCAGCTCTGTGGGACAGGGGGCTGGCGGGGAGCTGTTTTTT.

The chain employs TRBV6-1 and TRBJ1-2; D perhaps matches TRBD1 (5 bases). The CDR3 spans 13 residues. Trimming removed 1 base at V and 10 bases at J, with 13 bases between. Germline lookup yields CDR1 MNHNS and CDR2 SASEGT. CDR3 bases: TGTGCCAGCAGTGAAGGGGGCGCTGGTACCTACACCTTC. Translation: CASSEGGAGTYTF.

V usage is TRBV18 and J usage is TRBJ2-1; weak D call: TRBD2 (7 bases). Germline values: CDR1 KGHSH, CDR2 LQKENI. This CDR3 region has 14 residues. V lost 6 bases to trimming and J lost 5 bases, with 14 bases between them. The CDR3: CASSRLGGDNEQFF. In DNA, the CDR3 is TGTGCCAGCTCCCGATTAGGGGGGGACAATGAGCAGTTCTTC. Based on the CDR3 plus reference TRBV18 and TRBJ2-1, the full variable domain is NAGVMQNPRHLVRRRGQEARLRCSPMKGHSHVYWYRQLPEEGLKFMVYLQKENIIDESGMPKERFSAEFPKEGPSILRIQQVVRGDSAAYFCASSRLGGDNEQFFGPGTRLTVL.

The rearrangement links TRBV7-8 to TRBJ2-1; weak D call: TRBD2 (5 bases). V was clipped by 4 bases and J by 2 bases, with 15 bases between them. Germline-derived CDR1 and CDR2 are SGHVS and FQNEAQ. This CDR3 region has 16 residues. CDR3 sequence: CASSSLSGKTYNEQFF. CDR3 nucleotides: TGTGCCAGCAGCTCCCTTTCCGGGAAAACCTACAATGAGCAGTTCTTC. The full variable domain, in which reference TRBV7-8 and TRBJ2-1 provide the parts outside the CDR3, is GAGVSQSPRYKVAKRGQDVALRCDPISGHVSLFWYQQALGQGPEFLTYFQNEAQLDKSGLPSDRFFAERPEGSVSTLKIQRTQQEDSAVYLCASSSLSGKTYNEQFFGPGTRLTVL.

Only one count was recorded for this clone. The chain has TRBV7-6 and TRBJ1-3; D is undetermined. V was pared by 0 bases and J by 0 bases, with 9 bases between. Germline CDR1 and CDR2: SGHVS and FNYEAQ. The CDR3 consists of 16 residues. The CDR3 DNA sequence: TGTGCCAGCAGCTTAGCTGGCCCCGACTCTGGAAACACCATATATTTT. Translating it yields CASSLAGPDSGNTIYF.

This clone has a single count. The CDR3 DNA reads as TGTGCCAGCAGCCTAACAGGGGGGAACTATGGCTACACCTTC. Its protein product is CASSLTGGNYGYTF. The V call is TRBV7-2, the J call TRBJ1-2; 8 nucleotides align to TRBD1. CDR3 length: 14 amino acids. Germline V gives CDR1 SGHTA, CDR2 FQGNSA. After removal of 5 bases from V and 2 bases from J, the junction contained 4 bases not matched to a gene.

This sequence joins TRBV19 and TRBJ1-2; TRBD1 agrees at 7 bases. CDR3 length: 17 amino acids. CDR1 is LNHDA, CDR2 SQIVND, per germline (reference sequence). V lost 2 bases and J lost 7; bases outside the gene matches: 16. In DNA, the CDR3 is TGTGCCAGTAGTATATGGTTTGAGGGACAGACGCCCGGTGGCTACACCTTC. It encodes CASSIWFEGQTPGGYTF.

This clone occurred once. V usage is TRBV7-6 and J usage is TRBJ2-1, with 9 bases identical to TRBD2. V was pared by 2 bases and J by 1 base, with 9 bases of the junction left unmatched. The CDR3 length is 18 residues. Germline CDR1 and CDR2: SGHVS and FNYEAQ. CDR3 amino acids: CASSLTAGGLVSYNEQFF. CDR3 coding DNA: TGTGCCAGCAGCTTAACCGCGGGGGGGTTGGTGTCCTACAATGAGCAGTTCTTC.

This clone has just one count. The V and J genes are TRBV5-1 and TRBJ2-1; TRBD2 is a possible D gene (6 bases). Looked up from germline, CDR1 is SGHRS and CDR2 is YFSETQ. V was cut by 1 base and J by 6 bases, with 11 bases left in between. This CDR3 contains 14 residues. The CDR3 sequence is CASSLTSLINEQFF. The CDR3 DNA is TGCGCCAGCAGCTTGACTAGCTTAATCAATGAGCAGTTCTTC.

J is TRBJ1-2 and V is TRBV18; 7 bases match TRBD1. The CDR3 extends over 15 amino acids. CDR1 KGHSH and CDR2 LQKENI come from the germline V gene. The junction had 3 bases not matched to a gene; V was cut back by 0 bases and J by 2 bases. The CDR3, as DNA: TGTGCCAGCTCACCACCGGAGGGGGCGAACTATGGCTACACCTTC. Its translation is CASSPPEGANYGYTF. The whole variable domain, remainder taken from reference TRBV18 and TRBJ1-2, is NAGVMQNPRHLVRRRGQEARLRCSPMKGHSHVYWYRQLPEEGLKFMVYLQKENIIDESGMPKERFSAEFPKEGPSILRIQQVVRGDSAAYFCASSPPEGANYGYTFGSGTRLTVV.

The rearrangement joins TRBV6-6 to TRBJ2-1, with 13 bases matching TRBD2. CDR1 is MNHNY, CDR2 SVGAGI, per germline (reference sequence). The CDR3 runs to 16 residues. Trimming cost V 2 bases and J 6 bases; bases outside gene matches: 4. The CDR3 protein is CASSYPLAGGPNEQFF. As DNA, the CDR3 is TGTGCCAGCAGTTACCCACTAGCGGGGGGGCCCAATGAGCAGTTCTTC.

The CDR3: CASKFWTDSFEQYF. CDR3 coding DNA: TGCGCCAGCAAGTTTTGGACCGACAGCTTCGAGCAGTACTTC. V and J are TRBV5-1 and TRBJ2-7; maybe TRBD1 (5 bases). The CDR3 consists of 14 residues. Between the trimmed V and J ends, which lost 6 bases and 6 bases, there was a span of 19 bases. Germline CDR1 is SGHRS and CDR2 is YFSETQ. The full variable domain, in which reference TRBV5-1 and TRBJ2-7 provide the parts outside the CDR3, is KAGVTQTPRYLIKTRGQQVTLSCSPISGHRSVSWYQQTPGQGLQFLFEYFSETQRNKGNFPGRFSGRQFSNSRSEMNVSTLELGDSALYLCASKFWTDSFEQYFGPGTRLTVT.

As DNA, the CDR3 is TGTGCCAGCAGCTTAGTGTCGGGATCCGCTGGAAACACCATATATTTT. This encodes CASSLVSGSAGNTIYF. The chain joins TRBV7-8 to TRBJ1-3; D unclear. With 1 base removed from V and 2 bases from J, the gap between germline ends came to 12 bases. The germline V gene encodes CDR1 SGHVS and CDR2 FQNEAQ. The CDR3 contains 16 residues.

This rearrangement joins TRBV3-1 (or the pseudogene TRBV3-2) to TRBJ2-7, with unresolved D. The CDR3 loop spans 11 amino acids. CDR1 is LGHDT and CDR2 is YNNKEL in the germline V gene (reference sequence). Trimming took 3 bases from V and 4 from J, leaving 4 bases between them. The DNA for the CDR3 is TGTGCCAGCAGCCATGTATACGAGCAGTACTTC. Its translation: CASSHVYEQYF.

The chain uses TRBV9 and TRBJ1-1; D unclear. V shed 0 bases and J shed 6 bases, with 6 bases lying between them. There are 12 residues in the CDR3. The germline V gene encodes CDR1 SGDLS and CDR2 YYNGEE. Written as DNA, the CDR3 is TGTGCCAGCAGCGTAGTGTCCTCTGAAGCTTTCTTT. Its protein product is CASSVVSSEAFF.

The V gene is TRBV2, the J gene TRBJ1-5, with D possibly matching TRBD1 (6 bases). This CDR3 is built from 15 residues. From germline, CDR1 is SNHLY and CDR2 FYNNEI. The V and J ends lost 8 bases and 6 bases respectively, with 20 bases between them. This CDR3 is CASARRGRGSQPQHF. DNA for the CDR3: TGTGCCAGCGCGAGAAGGGGCAGGGGAAGTCAGCCCCAGCATTTT.

The V gene is TRBV7-2, the J gene TRBJ2-7, with 10 bases fitting TRBD2. Per the germline V gene, CDR1 is SGHTA and CDR2 is FQGNSA. This CDR3 region has 15 residues. J lost 7 bases, V lost 5 bases, and 11 bases had no gene match. The CDR3 here is CASSATGTSVWEQYF. CDR3 DNA: TGTGCCAGCAGCGCGACCGGGACTAGCGTATGGGAGCAGTACTTC.

The chain couples TRBV5-4 to TRBJ1-5; unclear D gene. The ends were cut back, 0 bases at V and 4 bases at J, with 5 bases in the middle. There are 13 residues in the CDR3. The germline V gene has CDR1 SGHNT and CDR2 YYREEE (reference sequence). The chain's CDR3 is CASSLDKNQPQHF. DNA for the CDR3: TGTGCCAGCAGCTTGGACAAAAATCAGCCCCAGCATTTT.

The chain carries TRBV6-5 and TRBJ2-2; 7 bases align to TRBD1. The CDR3 consists of 13 residues. Germline CDR1 MNHEY, CDR2 SVGAGI. V was pared by 7 bases and J by 7 bases, with 6 bases of the junction left unmatched. The CDR3 loop reads CASKGASDGELFF. The CDR3 DNA reads TGTGCCAGCAAGGGGGCGTCGGACGGGGAGCTGTTTTTT.

The rearrangement links TRBV7-2 to TRBJ2-4; 12 bases align to TRBD1. Germline V CDR1 and CDR2: SGHTA, FQGNSA. The CDR3 covers 17 residues. With 4 bases clipped from V and 6 bases from J, the junction kept 10 bases outside the gene matches. The CDR3 sequence: CASSYSSGTGGLNIQYF. The DNA for the CDR3 is TGTGCCAGCAGCTACAGCTCCGGGACAGGGGGCCTAAACATTCAGTACTTC.

This clone came up a few times. This rearrangement joins TRBV2 to TRBJ1-2, with D possibly matching TRBD1 (6 bases). Germline CDR1 and CDR2: SNHLY and FYNNEI. The V end lost 3 bases, the J end lost 2 bases, and 10 bases lay between the germline ends. The CDR3 consists of 14 residues. CDR3: CASSDQGLNYGYTF. In DNA form, the CDR3 reads TGTGCCAGCAGTGACCAGGGGCTCAACTATGGCTACACCTTC.

The rearrangement links TRBV7-9 to TRBJ2-3, with TRBD2 matching over 9 bases. This CDR3 comprises 16 residues. Trimming cost V 8 bases and J 4 bases; bases outside gene matches: 13. Germline V gene data show CDR1 as SEHNR and CDR2 as FQNEAQ (reference sequence). CDR3 amino acids: CASADYSGSAPDTQYF. The CDR3 region has the DNA TGTGCCAGCGCAGATTATAGCGGGAGTGCGCCAGATACGCAGTATTTT.

The rearrangement uses TRBV7-9 and TRBJ2-1; maybe TRBD2 (7 bases). The germline CDR1 and CDR2 sequences are SEHNR and FQNEAQ (reference sequence). The CDR3 extends over 17 amino acids. Trimming cost V 1 base and J 0 bases, with 13 bases left between them. The CDR3 coding sequence is TGTGCCAGCAGCTTAGTTAAGGGAGGGGGCTCCTACAATGAGCAGTTCTTC. Translating it yields CASSLVKGGGSYNEQFF.

The J gene is TRBJ2-2, the V gene TRBV9; 8 bases align to TRBD1. Trimming removed 7 bases from V and 6 bases from J; junction bases left unmatched: 17. Germline lookup yields CDR1 SGDLS and CDR2 YYNGEE. CDR3 size: 17 residues. CDR3: CASDAGGAGSLPGELFF. For the CDR3, the DNA is TGTGCCAGCGACGCAGGGGGCGCAGGTTCATTGCCCGGGGAGCTGTTTTTT.

The genes are TRBV6-5 and TRBJ2-7, with 10 bases lining up with TRBD2. Trimming cost V 7 bases and J 4 bases; bases outside gene matches: 4. Germline CDR1 and CDR2: MNHEY and SVGAGI. The CDR3 is 13 amino acids. CDR3 sequence reads: CASKAGGQYEQYF. In DNA, the CDR3 is TGTGCCAGCAAAGCGGGGGGGCAGTACGAGCAGTACTTC.

The rearrangement joins TRBV18 to TRBJ2-1; 10 positions agree with TRBD2. CDR1 and CDR2 (germline): KGHSH, LQKENI. With 3 bases clipped from V and 4 bases from J, the junction kept 3 bases outside the gene matches. This CDR3 comprises 15 residues. CDR3 in DNA: TGTGCCAGCTCACCGAGGACTAGCGGATACAATGAGCAGTTCTTC. Translation gives CASSPRTSGYNEQFF.

V is TRBV19 and J is TRBJ2-5; 12 nucleotides match TRBD1. Germline trimming cut 5 bases from V and 5 bases from J; bases unmatched to any gene: 18. Germline assignment: CDR1 LNHDA and CDR2 SQIVND (reference sequence). CDR3 length: 19 residues. The CDR3 loop reads CASSPRGTGGLGHRETQYF. The CDR3 nucleotides are TGTGCCAGTAGTCCCCGGGGGACAGGGGGCTTGGGCCATCGGGAGACCCAGTACTTC.

The table lists this clone with a few counts. CDR3 protein: CASNTGYGEQFF. CDR3 DNA: TGTGCCAGCAACACAGGGTATGGTGAGCAGTTCTTC. The J gene is TRBJ2-1, the V gene TRBV7-9, with D perhaps TRBD1 (6 bases). The CDR3 extends over 12 amino acids. Germline-derived CDR1 and CDR2 are SEHNR and FQNEAQ (reference sequence). The V and J ends lost 7 bases and 9 bases respectively, with 13 bases between them.

The chain uses TRBV10-3 and TRBJ2-3; TRBD1 agrees at 9 bases. Germline V gene lookup returns CDR1 ENHRY and CDR2 SYGVKD. With V trimmed by 6 bases and J by 0 bases, 4 bases remained unmatched. The length of the CDR3 is 15 residues. The CDR3 DNA reads as TGTGCCATCAGCACTGGGACAGGGAGCACAGATACGCAGTATTTT. It yields the protein CAISTGTGSTDTQYF.